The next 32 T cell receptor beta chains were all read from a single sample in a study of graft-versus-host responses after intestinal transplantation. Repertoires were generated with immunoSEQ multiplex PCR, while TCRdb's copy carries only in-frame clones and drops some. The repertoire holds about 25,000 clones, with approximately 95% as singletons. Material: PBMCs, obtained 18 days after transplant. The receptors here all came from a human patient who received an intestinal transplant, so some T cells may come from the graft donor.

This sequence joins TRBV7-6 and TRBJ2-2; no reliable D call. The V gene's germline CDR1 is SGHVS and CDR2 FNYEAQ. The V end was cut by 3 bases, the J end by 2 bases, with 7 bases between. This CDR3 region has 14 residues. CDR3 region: CASSFSANTGELFF. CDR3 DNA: TGTGCCAGCAGCTTCAGCGCAAACACCGGGGAGCTGTTTTTT.

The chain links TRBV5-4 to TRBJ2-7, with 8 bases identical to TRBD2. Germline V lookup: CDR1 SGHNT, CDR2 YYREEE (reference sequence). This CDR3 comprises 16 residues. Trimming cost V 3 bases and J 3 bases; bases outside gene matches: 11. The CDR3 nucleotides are TGTGCCAGCAGCTCAAGAAGCGGGGGCCAAATCTACGAGCAGTACTTC. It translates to CASSSRSGGQIYEQYF. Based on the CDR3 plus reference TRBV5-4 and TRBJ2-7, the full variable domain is ETGVTQSPTHLIKTRGQQVTLRCSSQSGHNTVSWYQQALGQGPQFIFQYYREEENGRGNFPPRFSGLQFPNYSSELNVNALELDDSALYLCASSSRSGGQIYEQYFGPGTRLTVT.

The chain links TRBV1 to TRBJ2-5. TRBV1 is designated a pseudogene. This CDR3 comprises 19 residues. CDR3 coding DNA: TGCACCAGCAGCCAAGTACAAGAGCGAGGGACGTCAGTGGGGGAGACCCAGTACTTC. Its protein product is CTSSQVQERGTSVGETQYF.

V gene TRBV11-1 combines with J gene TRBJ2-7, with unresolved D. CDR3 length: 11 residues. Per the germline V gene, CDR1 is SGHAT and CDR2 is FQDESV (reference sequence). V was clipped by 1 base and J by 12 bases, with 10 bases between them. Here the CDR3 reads CASSLGLKRYF. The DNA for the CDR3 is TGTGCCAGCAGCTTAGGCCTTAAAAGGTACTTC.

This CDR3 reads CASREDSSSYEQYF. CDR3 in DNA: TGTGCCAGCAGGGAAGACAGTAGCTCCTACGAGCAGTACTTC. The chain employs TRBV6-5 and TRBJ2-7; a possible D gene is TRBD1 (5 bases). The germline gives CDR1 MNHEY, CDR2 SVGAGI. V was trimmed by 6 bases and J by 0 bases, leaving 12 bases between them. The CDR3 is made up of 14 amino acids.

CDR3 bases: TGTGCCAGCAGCAATCGCGGCGTGGGGTCTAACCCCTACAATGAGCAGTTCTTC. Residues: CASSNRGVGSNPYNEQFF. The chain uses TRBV11-3 and TRBJ2-1; D remains unclear. The CDR3 is 18 amino acids. Between the trimmed V and J ends, which lost 5 bases and 2 bases, there was a span of 22 bases. Germline V CDR1 and CDR2: SGHNT, YENEEA.

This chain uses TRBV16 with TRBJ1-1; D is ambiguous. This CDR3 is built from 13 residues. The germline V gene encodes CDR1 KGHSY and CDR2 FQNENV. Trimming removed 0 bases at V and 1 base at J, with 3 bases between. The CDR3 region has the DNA TGTGCCAGCAGCCAATCCACGAACACTGAAGCTTTCTTT. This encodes CASSQSTNTEAFF.

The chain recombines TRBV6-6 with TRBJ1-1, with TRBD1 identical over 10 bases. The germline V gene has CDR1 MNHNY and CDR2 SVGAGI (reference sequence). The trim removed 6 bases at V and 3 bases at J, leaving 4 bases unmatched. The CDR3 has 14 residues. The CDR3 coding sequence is TGTGCCAGCAGGCCGGACAGGGGGTACACTGAAGCTTTCTTT. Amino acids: CASRPDRGYTEAFF.

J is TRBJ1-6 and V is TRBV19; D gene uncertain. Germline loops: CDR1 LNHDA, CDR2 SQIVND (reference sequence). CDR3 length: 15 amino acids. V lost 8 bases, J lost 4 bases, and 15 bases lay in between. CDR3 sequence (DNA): TGTGCCAGTGGGGAAACTGGAGGTTATAATTCACCCCTCCACTTT. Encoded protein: CASGETGGYNSPLHF.

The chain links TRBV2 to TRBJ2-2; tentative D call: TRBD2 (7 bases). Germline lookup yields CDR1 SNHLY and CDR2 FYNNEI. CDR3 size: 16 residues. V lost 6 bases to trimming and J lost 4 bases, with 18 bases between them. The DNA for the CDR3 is TGTGCCAGCAGGGGGGGGCCTTCGACCGGCACCGGGGAGCTGTTTTTT. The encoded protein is CASRGGPSTGTGELFF.

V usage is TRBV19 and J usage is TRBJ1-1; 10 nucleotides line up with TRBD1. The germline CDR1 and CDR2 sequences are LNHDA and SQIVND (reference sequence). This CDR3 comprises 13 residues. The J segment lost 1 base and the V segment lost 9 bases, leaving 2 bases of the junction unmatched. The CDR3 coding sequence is TGTGCCAGCGGACAGGGGGGGAACACTGAAGCTTTCTTT. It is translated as CASGQGGNTEAFF.

CDR3 amino acids: CASGDSYNEQFF. In nucleotides, the CDR3 is TGTGCCAGCGGGGACTCTTACAATGAGCAGTTCTTC. The chain joins TRBV19 to TRBJ2-1; D is possibly TRBD2 (6 bases). CDR3 length equals 12 residues. Germline lookup yields CDR1 LNHDA and CDR2 SQIVND (reference sequence). The V end was cut by 9 bases, the J end by 4 bases, with 10 bases between.

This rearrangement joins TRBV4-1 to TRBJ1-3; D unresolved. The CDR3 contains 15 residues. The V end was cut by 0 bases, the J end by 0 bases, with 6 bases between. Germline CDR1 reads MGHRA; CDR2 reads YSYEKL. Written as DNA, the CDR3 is TGCGCCAGCAGCCAAGACCAGATCTCTGGAAACACCATATATTTT. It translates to CASSQDQISGNTIYF.

The CDR3, as DNA: TGTGCCAGCAGCTTAACGGGGGCAGGTGGAAACACCATATATTTT. It specifies CASSLTGAGGNTIYF. The chain recombines TRBV7-2 with TRBJ1-3, with D possibly matching TRBD1 (6 bases). CDR3 length: 15 amino acids. From germline, CDR1 is SGHTA and CDR2 FQGNSA. V lost 2 bases, J lost 3 bases, and 11 bases lay in between. Looking up the rest from reference TRBV7-2 and TRBJ1-3 gives the full variable domain: GAGVSQSPSNKVTEKGKDVELRCDPISGHTALYWYRQSLGQGLEFLIYFQGNSAPDKSGLPSDRFSAERTGGSVSTLTIQRTQQEDSAVYLCASSLTGAGGNTIYFGEGSWLTVV.

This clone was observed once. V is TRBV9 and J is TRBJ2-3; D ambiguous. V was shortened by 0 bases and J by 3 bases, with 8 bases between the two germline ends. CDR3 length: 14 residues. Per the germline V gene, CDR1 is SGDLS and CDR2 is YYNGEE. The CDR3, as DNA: TGTGCCAGCAGCGTAGTGGATAGAACAGATACGCAGTATTTT. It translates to CASSVVDRTDTQYF.

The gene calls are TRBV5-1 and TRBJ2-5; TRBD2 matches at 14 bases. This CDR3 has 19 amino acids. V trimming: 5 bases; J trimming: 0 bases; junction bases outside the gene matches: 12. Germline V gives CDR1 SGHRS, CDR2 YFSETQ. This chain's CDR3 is CASRPEGLAGEEDQETQYF. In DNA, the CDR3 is TGCGCCAGCAGACCAGAGGGACTAGCGGGGGAGGAGGACCAAGAGACCCAGTACTTC.

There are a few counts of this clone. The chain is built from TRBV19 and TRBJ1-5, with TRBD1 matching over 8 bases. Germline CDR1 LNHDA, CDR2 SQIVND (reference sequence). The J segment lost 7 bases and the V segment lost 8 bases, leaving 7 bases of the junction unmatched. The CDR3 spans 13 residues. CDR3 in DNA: TGTGCCAGTCACCAGGGGGCAGGGCAGCCCCAGCATTTT. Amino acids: CASHQGAGQPQHF.

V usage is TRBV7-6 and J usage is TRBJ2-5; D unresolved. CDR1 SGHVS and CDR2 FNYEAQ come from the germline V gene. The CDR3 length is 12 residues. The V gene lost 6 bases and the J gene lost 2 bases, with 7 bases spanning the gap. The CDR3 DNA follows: TGTGCCAGCAGAGGGATACAAGAGACCCAGTACTTC. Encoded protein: CASRGIQETQYF.

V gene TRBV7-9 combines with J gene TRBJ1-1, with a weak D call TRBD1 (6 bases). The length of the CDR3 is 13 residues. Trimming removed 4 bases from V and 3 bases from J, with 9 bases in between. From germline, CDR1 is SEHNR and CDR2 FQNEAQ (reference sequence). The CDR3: CASSYRVDTEAFF. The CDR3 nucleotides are TGTGCCAGCAGCTACAGGGTCGACACTGAAGCTTTCTTT.

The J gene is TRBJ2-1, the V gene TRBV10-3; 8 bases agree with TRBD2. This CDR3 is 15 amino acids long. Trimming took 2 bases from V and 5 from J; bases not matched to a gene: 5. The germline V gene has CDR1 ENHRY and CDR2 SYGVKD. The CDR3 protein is CAISEVTRGDNEQFF. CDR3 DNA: TGTGCCATCAGTGAGGTAACGCGGGGGGACAATGAGCAGTTCTTC.

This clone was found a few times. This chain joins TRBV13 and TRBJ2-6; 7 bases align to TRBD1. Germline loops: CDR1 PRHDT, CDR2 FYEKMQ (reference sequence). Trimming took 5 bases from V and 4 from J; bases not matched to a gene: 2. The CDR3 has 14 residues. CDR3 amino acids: CASSDRAGANVLTF. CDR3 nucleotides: TGTGCCAGCAGCGACAGGGCCGGGGCCAACGTCCTGACTTTC.

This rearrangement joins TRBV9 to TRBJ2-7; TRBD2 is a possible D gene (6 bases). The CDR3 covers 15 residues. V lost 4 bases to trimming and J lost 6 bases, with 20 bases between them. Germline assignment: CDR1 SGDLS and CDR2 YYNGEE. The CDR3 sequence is CASSPVGGGASEQYF. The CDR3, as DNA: TGTGCCAGCAGCCCAGTCGGTGGCGGGGCAAGCGAGCAGTACTTC.

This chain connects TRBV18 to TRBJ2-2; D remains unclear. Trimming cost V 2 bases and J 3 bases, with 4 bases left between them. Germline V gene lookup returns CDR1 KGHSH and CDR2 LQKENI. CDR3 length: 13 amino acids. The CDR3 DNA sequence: TGTGCCAGCTCACCAACGGACACCGGGGAGCTGTTTTTT. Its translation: CASSPTDTGELFF.

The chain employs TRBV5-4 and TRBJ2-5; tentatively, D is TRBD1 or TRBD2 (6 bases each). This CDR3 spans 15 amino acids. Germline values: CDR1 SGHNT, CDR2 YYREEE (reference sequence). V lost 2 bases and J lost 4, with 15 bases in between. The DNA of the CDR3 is TGTGCCAGCAGCTTAGAGAGGGGGGCCTCAGAGACCCAGTACTTC. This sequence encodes CASSLERGASETQYF. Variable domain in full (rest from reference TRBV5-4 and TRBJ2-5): ETGVTQSPTHLIKTRGQQVTLRCSSQSGHNTVSWYQQALGQGPQFIFQYYREEENGRGNFPPRFSGLQFPNYSSELNVNALELDDSALYLCASSLERGASETQYFGPGTRLLVL.

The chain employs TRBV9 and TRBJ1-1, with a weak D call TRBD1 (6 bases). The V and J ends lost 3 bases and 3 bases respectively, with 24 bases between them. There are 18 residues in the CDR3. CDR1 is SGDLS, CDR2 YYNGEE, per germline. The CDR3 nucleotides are TGTGCCAGCAGCGCCTCAACAGGAGGGGGGCGCGGGTACACTGAAGCTTTCTTT. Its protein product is CASSASTGGGRGYTEAFF.

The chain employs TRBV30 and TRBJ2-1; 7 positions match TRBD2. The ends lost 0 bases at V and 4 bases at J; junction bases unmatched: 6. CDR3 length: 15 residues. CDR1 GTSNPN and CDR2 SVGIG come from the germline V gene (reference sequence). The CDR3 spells CAWSVGLAEYNEQFF. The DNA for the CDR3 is TGTGCCTGGAGTGTAGGCCTAGCGGAGTACAATGAGCAGTTCTTC.

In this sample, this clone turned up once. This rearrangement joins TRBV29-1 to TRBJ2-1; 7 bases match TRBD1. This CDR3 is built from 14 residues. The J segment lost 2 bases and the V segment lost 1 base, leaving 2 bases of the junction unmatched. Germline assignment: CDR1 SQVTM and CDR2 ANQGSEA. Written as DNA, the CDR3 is TGCAGCGTTGAAGGCCAGGGGGCCTACAATGAGCAGTTCTTC. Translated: CSVEGQGAYNEQFF.

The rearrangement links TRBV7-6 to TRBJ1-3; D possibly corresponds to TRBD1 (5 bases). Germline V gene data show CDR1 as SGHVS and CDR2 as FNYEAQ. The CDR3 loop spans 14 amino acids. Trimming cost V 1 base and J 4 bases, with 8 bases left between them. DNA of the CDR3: TGTGCCAGCAGCTTAGGGGGGGTCGGAAACACCATATATTTT. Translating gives CASSLGGVGNTIYF.

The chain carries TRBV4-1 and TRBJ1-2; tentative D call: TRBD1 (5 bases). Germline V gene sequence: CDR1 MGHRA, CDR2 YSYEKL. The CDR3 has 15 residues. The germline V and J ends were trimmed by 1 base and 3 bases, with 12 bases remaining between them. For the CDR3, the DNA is TGCGCCAGCAGCCAAGTAGGGATAGGGGACTATGGCTACACCTTC. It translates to CASSQVGIGDYGYTF.

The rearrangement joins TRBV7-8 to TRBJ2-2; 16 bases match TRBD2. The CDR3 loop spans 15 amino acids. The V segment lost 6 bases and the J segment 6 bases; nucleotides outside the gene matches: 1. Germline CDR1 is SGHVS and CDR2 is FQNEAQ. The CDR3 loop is CASRGLAGGPGELFF. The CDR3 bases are TGTGCCAGCAGGGGACTAGCGGGGGGGCCCGGGGAGCTGTTTTTT.

The CDR3 reads CASSIPLVMEFRKTQYF. CDR3 nucleotides: TGTGCCAGCAGCATCCCACTAGTGATGGAGTTTAGGAAGACCCAGTACTTC. The chain carries TRBV5-4 and TRBJ2-5; D is possibly TRBD2 (5 bases). The germline V gene has CDR1 SGHNT and CDR2 YYREEE (reference sequence). V was shortened by 4 bases and J by 6 bases, with 25 bases between the two germline ends. The CDR3 is made up of 17 amino acids.

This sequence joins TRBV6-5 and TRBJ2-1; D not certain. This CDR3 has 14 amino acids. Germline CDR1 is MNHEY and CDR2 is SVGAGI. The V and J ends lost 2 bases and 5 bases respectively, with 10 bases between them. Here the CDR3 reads CASSYRGDNNEQFF. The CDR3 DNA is TGTGCCAGCAGTTACCGTGGGGATAACAATGAGCAGTTCTTC.